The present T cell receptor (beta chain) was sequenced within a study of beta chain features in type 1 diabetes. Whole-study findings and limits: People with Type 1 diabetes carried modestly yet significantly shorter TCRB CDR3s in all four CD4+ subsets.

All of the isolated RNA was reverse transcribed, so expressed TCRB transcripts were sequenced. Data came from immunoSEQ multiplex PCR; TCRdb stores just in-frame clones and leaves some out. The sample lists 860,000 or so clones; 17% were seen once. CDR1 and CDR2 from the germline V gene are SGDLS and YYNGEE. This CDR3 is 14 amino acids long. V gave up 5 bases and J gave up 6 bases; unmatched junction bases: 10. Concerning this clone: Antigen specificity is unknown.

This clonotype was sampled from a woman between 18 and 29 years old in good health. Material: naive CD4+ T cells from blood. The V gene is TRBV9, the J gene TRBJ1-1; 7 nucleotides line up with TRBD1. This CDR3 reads CASSARQGVAEAFF. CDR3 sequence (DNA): TGTGCCAGCAGTGCTAGACAGGGAGTCGCTGAAGCTTTCTTT.